Following are 6 T cell receptor beta chains from one sample sequenced in a study of CD8+ T cells in alopecia areata. Once sorted, CD4+ cells from five patients yielded CD25+CD127- cells. Investigators isolated RNA and reverse transcribed it into cDNA to act as the sequencing template. TCRdb keeps only in-frame clones here, not all; method: immunoSEQ multiplex PCR. The sample has tens of thousands of clones; approximately 54% are singletons. What was sequenced was CD4+ Tregs sorted from blood. These receptors came from a human donor with alopecia areata.

The rearrangement joins TRBV5-1 to TRBJ1-2; D perhaps matches TRBD1 (6 bases). The CDR3 has 12 amino acids. Looked up from germline, CDR1 is SGHRS and CDR2 is YFSETQ. V was pared by 4 bases and J by 8 bases, with 12 bases between. CDR3 amino acids: CASSTLQGGYTF. CDR3 DNA: TGCGCCAGCAGCACCCTACAGGGAGGCTACACCTTC.

This clone was observed a handful of times. J is TRBJ2-5 and V is TRBV4-2; D is undetermined. Germline-derived CDR1 and CDR2 are LGHNA and YNFKEQ. V was trimmed by 8 bases and J by 4 bases, leaving 17 bases between them. The CDR3 spans 14 residues. The CDR3 spells CASGPQQKVETQYF. Here the CDR3 DNA reads TGTGCCAGCGGTCCCCAGCAGAAGGTAGAGACCCAGTACTTC.

V and J are TRBV5-1 and TRBJ2-2; possible D gene TRBD1, 5 bases. This CDR3 spans 14 amino acids. The V and J ends lost 8 bases and 6 bases respectively, with 17 bases between them. Germline-derived CDR1 and CDR2 are SGHRS and YFSETQ. The CDR3 DNA is TGCGCCAGTCGCCCGGGCAGGGCGGCCGGGGAGCTGTTTTTT. This encodes CASRPGRAAGELFF.

On this clone itself: This CDR3 is also generated by other DNA sequences in the sample. The chain uses TRBV7-9 and TRBJ2-7, with TRBD2 matching 8 bases. V lost 5 bases and J lost 1; bases outside the gene matches: 7. This CDR3 region has 15 residues. Germline loops: CDR1 SEHNR, CDR2 FQNEAQ (reference sequence). The CDR3 region has the DNA TGTGCCAGCAGCCTAAGTCAGCGGGGGTCCTACGAGCAGTACTTC. Translated, it gives CASSLSQRGSYEQYF.

This clone is medium-sized. J is TRBJ1-1 and V is TRBV18, with unresolved D. Germline CDR1 and CDR2: KGHSH and LQKENI. The V end lost 2 bases, the J end lost 4 bases, and 11 bases lay between the germline ends. The length of the CDR3 is 14 residues. CDR3 loop: CASSPEAGRTEAFF. CDR3 nucleotide sequence: TGTGCCAGCTCACCAGAGGCTGGTCGCACTGAAGCTTTCTTT. Using reference TRBV18 and TRBJ1-1 for the parts outside the CDR3, the full variable domain is NAGVMQNPRHLVRRRGQEARLRCSPMKGHSHVYWYRQLPEEGLKFMVYLQKENIIDESGMPKERFSAEFPKEGPSILRIQQVVRGDSAAYFCASSPEAGRTEAFFGQGTRLTVV.

This chain uses TRBV28 with TRBJ1-5; 9 bases match TRBD1. Germline V gives CDR1 MDHEN, CDR2 SYDVKM. CDR3 length: 14 amino acids. J was trimmed by 5 bases and V by 6 bases; bases with no gene match: 5. CDR3: CASSTGTGYQPQHF. The CDR3 DNA follows: TGTGCCAGCAGCACCGGGACAGGGTATCAGCCCCAGCATTTT.